This passage covers 30 T cell receptor beta chains from one sample sequenced in a study of human T cells and chemical hapten exposure. Time point described: patch test 1, 2 weeks after DPC sensitization. Treatment specified: therapeutic diphenylcyclopropenone sensitization with weekly scalp DPC. TCRdb passed the RACE reads through MiXCR, listing each CDR3 protein once. Found here are 180,000 or so distinct CDR3 sequences, approximately 15% of them singletons; the top ten hold 1.5% to 2%. The sequenced sample was whole blood, obtained in connection with sensitization to the hapten diphenylcyclopropenone (DPC). The origin of the receptors is a woman aged 30 to 39 with alopecia areata. Some clones in this sample may be carry-over from other donors' samples.

This clonotype has a handful of counts. The V call is TRBV19, the J call TRBJ1-2; no clear D gene. Trimming removed 1 base at V and 8 bases at J, with 11 bases between. CDR3 size: 13 residues. The germline gives CDR1 LNHDA, CDR2 SQIVND (reference sequence). CDR3 protein: CASSIATPGGYTF. Written as DNA, the CDR3 is TGTGCCAGTAGTATAGCCACCCCGGGGGGCTACACCTTC.

This clonotype was recorded at least ten times. The chain carries TRBV6-6 and TRBJ1-6, with 7 bases identical to TRBD1. The J segment lost 4 bases and the V segment lost 6 bases, leaving 9 bases of the junction unmatched. The V gene's germline CDR1 is MNHNY and CDR2 SVGAGI (reference sequence). The CDR3 is 16 residues long. The CDR3 nucleotides are TGTGCCAGCAGAGACAGGGAGGGAAGTTATAATTCACCCCTCCACTTT. Its translation is CASRDREGSYNSPLHF.

The genes are TRBV6-2 or TRBV6-3 and TRBJ1-2; no definite D call. The CDR3 has 13 amino acids. Per germline, CDR1 MNHEY and CDR2 SVGEGT. Trimming took 7 bases from V and 8 from J, leaving 17 bases between them. The CDR3 region is CASNLLQSSGYTF. As DNA, the CDR3 is TGTGCCAGCAATCTTCTACAGTCGTCCGGCTACACCTTC.

This clonotype has at least ten counts. V and J are TRBV6-5 and TRBJ2-3, with 7 bases matching TRBD1. Germline CDR1 and CDR2: MNHEY and SVGAGI. CDR3 length equals 15 residues. V gave up 2 bases and J gave up 5 bases; unmatched junction bases: 7. This chain's CDR3 is CASSYRGGEGDTQYF. The CDR3 region has the DNA TGTGCCAGCAGTTACCGAGGGGGCGAGGGAGATACGCAGTATTTT.

This clonotype has at least ten counts. V and J are TRBV5-1 and TRBJ1-5; TRBD1 matches 8 bases. The CDR3 runs 15 residues. Germline lookup yields CDR1 SGHRS and CDR2 YFSETQ. The junction had 3 bases not matched to a gene; V was cut back by 2 bases and J by 2 bases. CDR3 protein: CASSLTGGRNQPQHF. The CDR3, as DNA: TGCGCCAGCAGCTTAACAGGGGGGCGCAATCAGCCCCAGCATTTT.

This clonotype appeared a few times. The chain carries TRBV2 and TRBJ1-2; D is uncertain. V lost 4 bases, J lost 6 bases, and 12 bases lay in between. The CDR3 has 13 residues. Looked up from germline, CDR1 is SNHLY and CDR2 is FYNNEI. The CDR3, as DNA: TGTGCCAGCAGTGTACAAGAGCTCCATGGCTACACCTTC. As protein: CASSVQELHGYTF.

In this sample, this clonotype turned up a few times. The chain has TRBV10-3 and TRBJ1-1; 7 positions match TRBD1. Looked up from germline, CDR1 is ENHRY and CDR2 is SYGVKD. The CDR3 is made up of 15 amino acids. After removal of 2 bases from V and 4 bases from J, the junction contained 7 bases not matched to a gene. CDR3 sequence (DNA): TGTGCCATCAGTGAGCCCAGACAGGGCGGCACTGAAGCTTTCTTT. Its protein is CAISEPRQGGTEAFF.

This clonotype has a handful of counts. This sequence joins TRBV2 and TRBJ2-7; 7 bases are a match to TRBD2. Germline lookup yields CDR1 SNHLY and CDR2 FYNNEI. The CDR3 is 12 amino acids. J was trimmed by 6 bases and V by 8 bases; bases with no gene match: 7. The CDR3 nucleotides are TGTGCCAGCCACGGACTAGTTGGCGAGCAGTACTTC. This codes for CASHGLVGEQYF.

The CDR3 is CASSVGTAHYEQYF. For the CDR3, the DNA is TGTGCCAGCAGCGTCGGGACAGCCCACTACGAGCAGTACTTC. This sequence joins TRBV7-9 and TRBJ2-7, with 7 bases matching TRBD1. The germline CDR1 and CDR2 sequences are SEHNR and FQNEAQ (reference sequence). This CDR3 spans 14 amino acids. With V trimmed by 5 bases and J by 3 bases, 7 bases remained unmatched.

CDR3 region: CASSRQSKTEAFF. The CDR3 coding sequence is TGTGCCAGCAGCCGACAGTCTAAGACTGAAGCTTTCTTT. The genes are TRBV3-1 and TRBJ1-1; D possibly corresponds to TRBD1 (5 bases). This CDR3 has 13 amino acids. V gave up 4 bases and J gave up 5 bases, with 11 bases separating them. CDR1 and CDR2 (germline): LGHDT, YNNKEL (reference sequence).

This clonotype was detected once. One junction end does not reproduce the germline sequence, and a read error may be involved. V usage is TRBV11-3 and J usage is TRBJ2-3; 7 bases map to TRBD1. Germline V gene data show CDR1 as SGHNT and CDR2 as YENEEA. The CDR3 spans 14 residues. CDR3 amino acids: CASSSDRAADTRYF. The CDR3 DNA reads TGTGCCAGCAGCTCCGACAGGGCGGCAGATACGCGGTATTTT.

This clonotype was counted ten times or more. CDR3 bases: TGCAGCGCGGGGCCGGGAACCTACGAGCAGTACTTC. This translates into CSAGPGTYEQYF. The chain uses TRBV29-1 and TRBJ2-7; D possibly matches TRBD1 or TRBD2 (5 bases each). V was clipped by 7 bases and J by 2 bases, with 12 bases between them. The germline V gene encodes CDR1 SQVTM and CDR2 ANQGSEA. This CDR3 is built from 12 residues.

The chain is built from TRBV5-5 and TRBJ2-1, with D perhaps matching TRBD2 (5 bases). The germline V gene encodes CDR1 SGHKS and CDR2 YYEKEE (reference sequence). The CDR3 consists of 14 residues. V was pared by 2 bases and J by 1 base, with 7 bases between. The CDR3 protein is CASSLSGSYNEQFF. The CDR3 DNA sequence: TGTGCCAGCAGCTTAAGCGGTTCCTACAATGAGCAGTTCTTC.

The V and J genes are TRBV21-1 and TRBJ2-2; TRBD2, the table's D call, was not compared with the DNA. TRBV21-1 is annotated as a pseudogene. The CDR3 length is 12 residues. The CDR3 DNA follows: TGTGCCAGAAGCGGAGCGGCCGGGGAGCTGTTTTTT. Amino acids: CARSGAAGELFF.

J is TRBJ2-2 and V is TRBV5-1; TRBD2 matches at 9 bases. V lost 5 bases, J lost 3 bases, and 5 bases stayed unmatched. The CDR3 totals 15 residues. CDR1 and CDR2 (germline): SGHRS, YFSETQ. The CDR3 spells CASRAGLAHTGELFF. CDR3 nucleotide sequence: TGCGCCAGCAGAGCGGGACTAGCCCACACCGGGGAGCTGTTTTTT.

This clonotype was seen repeatedly, ten times or more. J is TRBJ1-1 and V is TRBV18, with D maybe TRBD1 (5 bases). V shed 5 bases and J shed 5 bases, with 21 bases lying between them. CDR1 is KGHSH, CDR2 LQKENI, per germline. The CDR3 runs to 16 residues. DNA of the CDR3: TGTGCCAGCTCAGGAAGGGGCCCCGAGTCGAATACTGAAGCTTTCTTT. This gives the protein CASSGRGPESNTEAFF.

This clonotype was observed a handful of times. The chain uses TRBV29-1 and TRBJ2-1, with 14 bases aligning to TRBD2. Germline CDR1 reads SQVTM; CDR2 reads ANQGSEA. This CDR3 is built from 16 residues. V lost 4 bases, J lost 2 bases, and 4 bases stayed unmatched. DNA for the CDR3: TGCAGCGTTGTGGGACTAGCGGGAGATCCCTACAATGAGCAGTTCTTC. This encodes CSVVGLAGDPYNEQFF.

This chain uses TRBV7-9 with TRBJ2-1; 8 nucleotides align to TRBD2. CDR1 is SEHNR, CDR2 FQNEAQ, per germline (reference sequence). CDR3 length equals 16 residues. Trimming cost V 1 base and J 4 bases; bases outside gene matches: 6. CDR3 nucleotides: TGTGCCAGCAGCTTAGATACCGGGAGGGGGTACAATGAGCAGTTCTTC. Encoded protein: CASSLDTGRGYNEQFF. Full variable domain (rest looked up from reference TRBV7-9 and TRBJ2-1): DTGVSQNPRHKITKRGQNVTFRCDPISEHNRLYWYRQTLGQGPEFLTYFQNEAQLEKSRLLSDRFSAERPKGSFSTLEIQRTEQGDSAMYLCASSLDTGRGYNEQFFGPGTRLTVL.

This clonotype was detected once. The rearrangement joins TRBV6-6 to TRBJ2-7; TRBD1 matches at 10 bases. The V gene end was trimmed by 4 bases and the J gene end by 4 bases; junction bases not matched to a gene: 7. Germline loops: CDR1 MNHNY, CDR2 SVGAGI (reference sequence). The CDR3 totals 15 residues. The CDR3 spells CASSFPGTGDYEQYF. CDR3 bases: TGTGCCAGCAGTTTTCCCGGGACAGGGGATTACGAGCAGTACTTC.

This clonotype showed up many times. The gene calls are TRBV18 and TRBJ2-5; D not resolved. V lost 5 bases and J 2 bases, leaving 9 bases between the germline ends. From germline, CDR1 is KGHSH and CDR2 LQKENI. The CDR3 consists of 13 residues. The chain's CDR3 is CASSFGWQETQYF. DNA of the CDR3: TGTGCCAGCTCATTCGGCTGGCAAGAGACCCAGTACTTC. The whole variable domain, filled in from reference TRBV18 and TRBJ2-5, reads NAGVMQNPRHLVRRRGQEARLRCSPMKGHSHVYWYRQLPEEGLKFMVYLQKENIIDESGMPKERFSAEFPKEGPSILRIQQVVRGDSAAYFCASSFGWQETQYFGPGTRLLVL.

The genes are TRBV28 and TRBJ2-7, with 7 bases fitting TRBD1. The CDR3 is 14 residues long. V shed 8 bases, J shed 2 bases, and the junction held 9 bases outside the gene matches. Germline V CDR1 and CDR2: MDHEN, SYDVKM. The CDR3 here is CASAFPGQTYEQYF. DNA of the CDR3: TGTGCCAGCGCCTTTCCGGGACAGACCTACGAGCAGTACTTC. Supplemented by reference TRBV28 and TRBJ2-7, the full variable domain reads DVKVTQSSRYLVKRTGEKVFLECVQDMDHENMFWYRQDPGLGLRLIYFSYDVKMKEKGDIPEGYSVSREKKERFSLILESASTNQTSMYLCASAFPGQTYEQYFGPGTRLTVT.

This clonotype was detected only a few times. J is TRBJ2-1 and V is TRBV7-6; 7 nucleotides agree with TRBD2. CDR1 is SGHVS and CDR2 is FNYEAQ in the germline V gene. V lost 1 base and J lost 4; bases outside the gene matches: 7. The CDR3 extends over 16 amino acids. The CDR3 loop is CASSLEAGVRYNEQFF. Written as DNA, the CDR3 is TGTGCCAGCAGCTTAGAGGCGGGAGTAAGGTACAATGAGCAGTTCTTC.

The chain carries TRBV20-1 and TRBJ2-4, with a tentative D call TRBD2 (6 bases). The CDR3 totals 14 residues. Trimming stripped 5 bases from V and 7 bases from J, with 18 bases between. CDR1 and CDR2 (germline): DFQATT, SNEGSKA (reference sequence). CDR3 amino acids: CSAVQSGTYNIQYF. The DNA for the CDR3 is TGCAGTGCTGTACAATCCGGGACTTATAACATTCAGTACTTC.

This clonotype was seen many times. The chain carries TRBV5-1 and TRBJ2-3; 7 bases map to TRBD1. V dropped 4 bases and J dropped 2; count of bases not matched to a gene: 13. Germline V CDR1 and CDR2: SGHRS, YFSETQ. This CDR3 contains 17 residues. CDR3 coding DNA: TGCGCCAGCAGCGCCCAACCGACAGGGTCGAACACAGATACGCAGTATTTT. This sequence encodes CASSAQPTGSNTDTQYF. The full variable domain, rest sourced from reference TRBV5-1 and TRBJ2-3, is KAGVTQTPRYLIKTRGQQVTLSCSPISGHRSVSWYQQTPGQGLQFLFEYFSETQRNKGNFPGRFSGRQFSNSRSEMNVSTLELGDSALYLCASSAQPTGSNTDTQYFGPGTRLTVL.

V usage is TRBV5-1 and J usage is TRBJ2-7; 8 nucleotides line up with TRBD2. V lost 2 bases to trimming and J lost 0 bases; unmatched junction nucleotides: 4. CDR3 length: 15 amino acids. Germline V lookup: CDR1 SGHRS, CDR2 YFSETQ. As DNA, the CDR3 is TGCGCCAGCAGCTTCTTAAGCGGGAGCTCCTACGAGCAGTACTTC. Translated: CASSFLSGSSYEQYF.

The gene calls are TRBV7-2 and TRBJ1-2; D gene ambiguous. The CDR3 length is 14 residues. V lost 5 bases, J lost 4 bases, and 14 bases lay in between. Germline lookup yields CDR1 SGHTA and CDR2 FQGNSA. The DNA for the CDR3 is TGTGCCAGCAGCCGGAGCCCTCCCGGCTATGGCTACACCTTC. Translating gives CASSRSPPGYGYTF.

This clonotype was counted ten times or more. The chain is built from TRBV28 and TRBJ1-2, with 9 bases fitting TRBD1. In germline, CDR1 is MDHEN, CDR2 SYDVKM. The ends lost 6 bases at V and 6 bases at J; junction bases unmatched: 11. The CDR3 is 15 amino acids. In DNA, the CDR3 is TGTGCCAGCAGGACGCCCCTGACAGGGGGGCATGGCTACACCTTC. It encodes CASRTPLTGGHGYTF.

This clonotype was picked up a small number of times. CDR3: CASSQVFQGVRSYGYTF. The CDR3, as DNA: TGTGCCAGCAGCCAAGTATTCCAGGGTGTAAGATCCTATGGCTACACCTTC. The chain has TRBV3-1 and TRBJ1-2, with D maybe TRBD1 (5 bases). V dropped 1 base and J dropped 4 bases, with 19 bases sitting between them. Looked up from germline, CDR1 is LGHDT and CDR2 is YNNKEL (reference sequence). CDR3 length: 17 amino acids.

Only a few counts were recorded for this clonotype. The rearrangement links TRBV30 to TRBJ1-2, with 8 bases lining up with TRBD1. V trimming: 4 bases; J trimming: 2 bases; junction bases outside the gene matches: 9. The germline CDR1 and CDR2 sequences are GTSNPN and SVGIG (reference sequence). CDR3 length equals 15 residues. CDR3 loop: CAWNPGQGVNYGYTF. In DNA, the CDR3 is TGTGCCTGGAACCCTGGACAGGGAGTAAACTATGGCTACACCTTC.

At least ten counts were recorded for this clonotype. Mismatch with germline at one junction end may stem from a read error. The chain couples TRBV23-1 to TRBJ2-1; TRBD1 aligns across 10 bases. TRBV23-1 is recorded as an ORF, its role being uncertain. The CDR3 consists of 12 residues. The CDR3 spells CASSLGQGVLIF. The CDR3 coding sequence is TGCGCCAGCAGTCTCGGACAGGGGGTTTTGATCTTC.